This entry lists 25 T cell receptor beta chains sequenced from one sample in a study of blood T cell repertoires in COVID-19. Here immunoSEQ multiplex PCR was the method, and the copy in TCRdb shows in-frame clones only, minus some. This table has about 100,000 clones, approximately 90% appearing once. Specimen: peripheral blood. The receptors here all came from a human donor with COVID-19, enrolled during active disease. The donor label of this sample is uncertain.

The V and J genes are TRBV6-5 and TRBJ2-5; no definite D call. The CDR3 sequence is 14 residues long. V was clipped by 6 bases and J by 1 base, with 12 bases between them. The germline V gene has CDR1 MNHEY and CDR2 SVGAGI. The CDR3 nucleotides read TGTGCCAGCAGGCCTACTACATTCCAAGAGACCCAGTACTTC. Encoded protein: CASRPTTFQETQYF.

The rearrangement links TRBV28 to TRBJ2-3, with D hard to call. Trimming cost V 6 bases and J 3 bases, with 4 bases left between them. Looked up from germline, CDR1 is MDHEN and CDR2 is SYDVKM. The CDR3 has 11 amino acids. CDR3 residues: CASRATDTQYF. CDR3 in DNA: TGTGCCAGCAGGGCTACAGATACGCAGTATTTT. The whole variable domain, filled in from reference TRBV28 and TRBJ2-3, reads DVKVTQSSRYLVKRTGEKVFLECVQDMDHENMFWYRQDPGLGLRLIYFSYDVKMKEKGDIPEGYSVSREKKERFSLILESASTNQTSMYLCASRATDTQYFGPGTRLTVL.

V usage is TRBV28 and J usage is TRBJ1-5, with 11 positions matching TRBD1. V gave up 6 bases and J gave up 6 bases; unmatched junction bases: 4. Per germline, CDR1 MDHEN and CDR2 SYDVKM. The CDR3 spans 14 residues. CDR3 protein: CASRDRGPRQPQHF. CDR3 bases: TGTGCCAGCAGGGACAGGGGGCCCCGTCAGCCCCAGCATTTT.

This clone has just one count. This sequence joins TRBV30 and TRBJ2-1; TRBD2 agrees at 7 bases. This CDR3 has 11 residues. The germline V gene has CDR1 GTSNPN and CDR2 SVGIG (reference sequence). The V gene end was trimmed by 8 bases and the J gene end by 8 bases; junction bases not matched to a gene: 6. The CDR3 coding sequence is TGTGCCGGTGGGGGGGAGGATGAGCAGTTCTTC. Translated: CAGGGEDEQFF.

V usage is TRBV11-2 and J usage is TRBJ1-1; D not certain. Germline values: CDR1 SGHAT, CDR2 FQNNGV. V was trimmed by 5 bases and J by 4 bases, leaving 8 bases between them. This CDR3 region has 12 residues. CDR3 in DNA: TGTGCCAGCAGCGTCGATAGCACTGAAGCTTTCTTT. It encodes CASSVDSTEAFF.

The chain carries TRBV2 and TRBJ1-2, with 7 positions matching TRBD1. The CDR3 contains 12 residues. J lost 8 bases, V lost 7 bases, and 7 bases had no gene match. Germline values: CDR1 SNHLY, CDR2 FYNNEI. CDR3: CASTAGQRGYTF. CDR3 sequence (DNA): TGTGCCAGCACCGCGGGACAGAGGGGCTACACCTTC.

This clone was seen only a few times. The rearrangement joins TRBV11-2 to TRBJ1-1; D ambiguous. The germline V gene has CDR1 SGHAT and CDR2 FQNNGV. V was trimmed by 2 bases and J by 2 bases, leaving 15 bases between them. CDR3 length: 16 residues. The CDR3 DNA reads TGTGCCAGCAGCTTACTCCTCCTTGGCCCCAACACTGAAGCTTTCTTT. Its protein is CASSLLLLGPNTEAFF.

This clone was observed once. The chain uses TRBV6-5 and TRBJ2-7; perhaps TRBD1 as D (7 bases). This CDR3 is 14 amino acids long. The germline CDR1 and CDR2 sequences are MNHEY and SVGAGI. Trimming shortened V by 8 bases and J by 6 bases, and 20 bases separated the two germline ends. The DNA of the CDR3 is TGTGCCAGCCGGGAACAGGGGACTCTGCGCGAGCAGTACTTC. It translates to CASREQGTLREQYF.

V and J are TRBV10-3 and TRBJ2-5, with D tentatively TRBD1 (5 bases). This CDR3 comprises 12 residues. V gave up 4 bases and J gave up 3 bases, with 6 bases separating them. Germline V lookup: CDR1 ENHRY, CDR2 SYGVKD. CDR3 amino acids: CAISATEETQYF. In nucleotides, the CDR3 is TGTGCCATCAGTGCGACAGAAGAGACCCAGTACTTC.

The chain combines TRBV9 with TRBJ2-1; 13 bases line up with TRBD2. This CDR3 is 17 amino acids long. V lost 0 bases and J lost 7; bases outside the gene matches: 7. CDR1 and CDR2 from the germline V gene are SGDLS and YYNGEE. The CDR3: CASSVAIRTSGRNEQFF. The DNA for the CDR3 is TGTGCCAGCAGCGTAGCGATTAGGACTAGCGGGAGAAATGAGCAGTTCTTC.

The chain couples TRBV10-2 to TRBJ2-7, with TRBD2 matching 7 bases. The CDR3 contains 15 residues. Germline CDR1 WSHSY, CDR2 SAAADI. The ends lost 0 bases at V and 0 bases at J; junction bases unmatched: 2. CDR3 coding DNA: TGCGCCAGCAGTGAGTCGGGGGGGACCTCCTACGAGCAGTACTTC. Translation gives CASSESGGTSYEQYF.

The chain is built from TRBV6-5 and TRBJ1-4; 10 bases map to TRBD1. The CDR3 consists of 15 residues. Unmatched junction bases numbered 7, after V lost 4 bases and J lost 8 bases. Looked up from germline, CDR1 is MNHEY and CDR2 is SVGAGI. CDR3 loop: CASSWGTGVKEKLFF. The CDR3 DNA reads TGTGCCAGCAGTTGGGGGACAGGGGTGAAAGAAAAACTGTTTTTT.

The CDR3 DNA reads as TGCGCCAGCAGCCAAGAACTAGCAGATATTTCCTACAATGAGCAGTTCTTC. Its protein product is CASSQELADISYNEQFF. The rearrangement links TRBV4-1 to TRBJ2-1; a weak D match, TRBD2 (6 bases). Germline V gives CDR1 MGHRA, CDR2 YSYEKL. V was pared by 0 bases and J by 1 base, with 13 bases between. The CDR3 runs 17 residues.

The chain uses TRBV3-1 (or the pseudogene TRBV3-2) and TRBJ1-6; no clear D. Germline values: CDR1 LGHDT, CDR2 YNNKEL (reference sequence). V was clipped by 0 bases and J by 6 bases, with 3 bases between them. The CDR3 spans 13 residues. The CDR3: CASSQDVNSPLHF. In DNA form, the CDR3 reads TGTGCCAGCAGCCAAGACGTTAATTCACCCCTCCACTTT.

The rearrangement uses TRBV7-4 and TRBJ2-7; D ambiguous. Between the trimmed V and J ends, which lost 2 bases and 0 bases, there was a span of 11 bases. Germline loops: CDR1 SGHVT, CDR2 SQSDAQ. The CDR3 totals 15 residues. The CDR3 loop reads CASSLSQHVSYEQYF. The CDR3 DNA is TGTGCCAGCAGCTTATCACAGCATGTCTCCTACGAGCAGTACTTC.

The chain carries TRBV19 and TRBJ2-3, with TRBD1 matching 7 bases. Germline V gene data show CDR1 as LNHDA and CDR2 as SQIVND (reference sequence). The CDR3 spans 15 residues. J was trimmed by 2 bases and V by 6 bases; bases with no gene match: 8. CDR3 coding DNA: TGTGCCAGTAGCCCGACAGGGTATCACACAGATACGCAGTATTTT. Protein sequence: CASSPTGYHTDTQYF.

This sequence joins TRBV9 and TRBJ1-3; a possible D gene is TRBD1 (6 bases). This CDR3 has 15 residues. V was clipped by 1 base and J by 4 bases, with 12 bases between them. Looked up from germline, CDR1 is SGDLS and CDR2 is YYNGEE. The CDR3 DNA follows: TGTGCCAGCAGCGTATCGGGGGGCTACGGAAACACCATATATTTT. Its translation: CASSVSGGYGNTIYF.

The gene calls are TRBV7-3 and TRBJ1-1, with D perhaps matching TRBD1 (6 bases). Looked up from germline, CDR1 is SGHTA and CDR2 is FQGTGA. Between the trimmed V and J ends, which lost 5 bases and 1 base, there was a span of 8 bases. The CDR3 totals 13 residues. CDR3 DNA: TGTGCCAGCAGCCCAGGGGCGAACACTGAAGCTTTCTTT. It is translated as CASSPGANTEAFF. The complete variable domain, with remaining parts taken from reference TRBV7-3 and TRBJ1-1, reads GAGVSQTPSNKVTEKGKYVELRCDPISGHTALYWYRQSLGQGPEFLIYFQGTGAADDSGLPNDRFFAVRPEGSVSTLKIQRTERGDSAVYLCASSPGANTEAFFGQGTRLTVV.

The chain links TRBV4-1 to TRBJ2-7, with 7 nucleotides matching TRBD2. From germline, CDR1 is MGHRA and CDR2 YSYEKL. The CDR3 contains 15 residues. Losses at the gene ends were 1 base for V and 3 bases for J; bases not matched to a gene: 6. The DNA of the CDR3 is TGCGCCAGCAGCCAAGCCCCGGGGGACTACTACGAGCAGTACTTC. This gives the protein CASSQAPGDYYEQYF.

The chain links TRBV27 to TRBJ1-2; 7 nucleotides match TRBD1. The CDR3 totals 14 residues. Germline V gene sequence: CDR1 MNHEY, CDR2 SMNVEV (reference sequence). V lost 4 bases and J lost 4; bases outside the gene matches: 6. CDR3 sequence: CASSSITGVYGYTF. The CDR3 region has the DNA TGTGCCAGCAGTTCGATTACAGGGGTCTATGGCTACACCTTC.

V gene TRBV6-2 or TRBV6-3 combines with J gene TRBJ2-7; D ambiguous. The CDR3 has 11 amino acids. Trimming removed 6 bases at V and 6 bases at J, with 9 bases between. Germline V CDR1 and CDR2: MNHEY, SVGEGT. For the CDR3, the DNA is TGTGCCAGCAGCTATCCCTCCGAGCAGTACTTC. This codes for CASSYPSEQYF.

CDR3 in DNA: TGCGCCAGCAGTCCAACAGGGTTGAACACTGAAGCTTTCTTT. Translated, it gives CASSPTGLNTEAFF. V gene TRBV5-1 combines with J gene TRBJ1-1, with D perhaps TRBD1 (6 bases). Germline CDR1 is SGHRS and CDR2 is YFSETQ. V lost 5 bases and J lost 0, with 11 bases in between. This CDR3 spans 14 amino acids. Full variable domain (rest looked up from reference TRBV5-1 and TRBJ1-1): KAGVTQTPRYLIKTRGQQVTLSCSPISGHRSVSWYQQTPGQGLQFLFEYFSETQRNKGNFPGRFSGRQFSNSRSEMNVSTLELGDSALYLCASSPTGLNTEAFFGQGTRLTVV.

The rearrangement uses TRBV5-1 and TRBJ1-1; D is uncertain. The germline V and J ends were trimmed by 1 base and 0 bases, with 10 bases remaining between them. CDR1 is SGHRS, CDR2 YFSETQ, per germline. The CDR3 extends over 15 amino acids. The DNA of the CDR3 is TGCGCCAGCAGCTTGAGTGGAGGCATGAACACTGAAGCTTTCTTT. This encodes CASSLSGGMNTEAFF.

In regard to this clone: This sample also contains other DNA sequences that code for the same CDR3. The chain carries TRBV11-3 and TRBJ1-1; unclear D gene. Trimming removed 1 base at V and 1 base at J, with 4 bases between. The CDR3 contains 13 residues. CDR1 is SGHNT and CDR2 is YENEEA in the germline V gene. In DNA form, the CDR3 reads TGTGCCAGCAGCTTAGGACAGAACACTGAAGCTTTCTTT. It specifies CASSLGQNTEAFF.

The chain joins TRBV5-6 to TRBJ1-2; possible D gene TRBD1, 6 bases. This CDR3 has 14 residues. V was cut by 0 bases and J by 5 bases, with 11 bases left in between. Germline-derived CDR1 and CDR2 are SGHDT and YYEEEE. The CDR3 sequence: CASSLVPGEYGYTF. CDR3 in DNA: TGTGCCAGCAGCTTGGTTCCAGGGGAATATGGCTACACCTTC.